A selection of T cell receptor beta chains follows, all from one sample in a study of T cell changes during pregnancy in multiple sclerosis. The table came from immunoSEQ multiplex PCR; TCRdb's copy has only in-frame clones and leaves some out. The sample yields roughly 22,000 clones, approximately 91% seen once. The source material was CD4+ T cells from peripheral blood mononuclear cells, sampled after pregnancy. All receptors derive from a female donor in good health, enrolled as a control in a pregnancy study. Each CDR3 is given with its conserved first and last residue. Each record gives: CDR3 length, clone size, J gene, V gene, D gene, CDR3 protein. The D gene is left open where the match is weak. Part of the rows lack a size; the others show once, few, many or a class for expanded clones.

17,-,TRBJ2-1,TRBV5-1,-,CASSPRGPGESYNEQFF
17,-,TRBJ2-7,TRBV21-1,-,CASRTPPSGGSSYEQYF
15,-,TRBJ2-3,TRBV5-5,-,CASSLMRGRTDTQYF
14,once,TRBJ1-4,TRBV30,TRBD1,CAWSRRDRRMELFF
17,-,TRBJ2-1,TRBV11-2,TRBD2,CASSKRLAGGLGNEQFF
15,once,TRBJ1-6,TRBV4-1,-,CASSHPYRENSPLHF
13,-,TRBJ2-1,TRBV10-3,-,CAILRDNDNEQFF
13,-,TRBJ2-7,TRBV7-8,TRBD1,CASSRDSSYEQYF
14,-,TRBJ2-1,TRBV7-3,-,CASSSSAAGNEQFF
13,-,TRBJ1-5,TRBV5-8,-,CASSRTGNQPQHF
15,-,TRBJ1-2,TRBV18,-,CASSPGQTYSYGYTF
16,-,TRBJ1-2,TRBV14,TRBD1,CASSQASTGTVYGYTF
12,-,TRBJ1-1,TRBV30,-,CAWSVRVTEAFF
14,-,TRBJ2-3,TRBV7-9,TRBD2,CASGFSGSTDTQYF
11,-,TRBJ2-7,TRBV6-1,TRBD1,CASSLRDRAYF
15,-,TRBJ2-3,TRBV12-5,TRBD1,CASGTGQGNTDTQYF
15,once,TRBJ1-1,TRBV6-5,TRBD1,CASSGDRGVGTEAFF
17,-,TRBJ2-6,TRBV27,-,CASSPSPVSLGANVLTF
14,-,TRBJ1-5,TRBV7-2,TRBD1,CASSATGVRQPQHF
16,-,TRBJ2-7,TRBV4-3,-,CASSQVLLQGPYEQYF
17,-,TRBJ2-1,TRBV30,TRBD2,CAWSGGSSGRAGNEQFF
16,-,TRBJ2-3,TRBV15,TRBD2,CATSRDRRGGSDTQYF